One and the same sample provided the 8 T cell receptor beta chains below, sequenced in a study of T cells in women clearing cervical HPV infection. Clones were sequenced by immunoSEQ multiplex PCR, and TCRdb holds only the in-frame ones, with some missing. This listing includes some 30,000 clones. The sequenced sample was blood buffy coat. The receptors were sampled from a woman between 18 and 69 years old with a cervical HPV16 infection that either progressed to CIN3+ or cleared (not recorded which).

With respect to this clone: The CDR3 goes on 3 residues after the read ends, and that part is filled in from the germline J gene. The gene calls are TRBV12-3 or TRBV12-4 and TRBJ2-3, with 10 bases matching TRBD2. Trimming took 6 bases from V and 2 from J; bases not matched to a gene: 8. CDR3 size: 16 residues. The CDR3 DNA, read in part, is TGTGCCAGCAGCCAAGGACTAGCGGTATTCACAGATACG. Translating gives CASSQGLAVFTDT. The whole CDR3 protein is CASSQGLAVFTDTQYF.

On this clone: The read falls 3 residues short of the CDR3 end, and the missing part is taken from the germline J gene. The J gene is TRBJ1-2, the V gene TRBV18; TRBD1 aligns across 8 bases. The CDR3 spans 14 residues. The V gene's germline CDR1 is KGHSH and CDR2 LQKENI. The covered CDR3 bases are TGTGCCAGCTCACCTCCGACAGGGGTCTACGAC. It specifies CASSPPTGVYD. The whole CDR3 is CASSPPTGVYDYTF.

On this clone: The read finishes 3 residues shy of the CDR3 end, and the germline J gene is used to complete it. This chain links TRBV28 with TRBJ2-7; weak D call: TRBD2 (6 bases). Trimming removed 7 bases from V and 4 bases from J, with 23 bases in between. Germline V gene lookup returns CDR1 MDHEN and CDR2 SYDVKM. The CDR3 totals 16 residues. Partial CDR3 DNA: TGTGCCAGCACCGGGACCCTGGGTCGCGCGGGGTACGAG. It yields the protein CASTGTLGRAGYE. The entire CDR3 reads CASTGTLGRAGYEQYF.

Points on this clone: The observed sequence ends 3 residues before the CDR3 terminus, with the missing tail filled in from the germline J gene. The chain uses TRBV20-1 and TRBJ1-6; 7 bases line up with TRBD1. The CDR3 contains 14 residues. The V and J ends lost 4 bases and 8 bases, in that order; junction bases with no gene match: 8. Germline lookup yields CDR1 DFQATT and CDR2 SNEGSKA (reference sequence). The CDR3 loop reads CSATSTGRYSPLHF. The covered CDR3 bases are TGCAGTGCTACCTCGACAGGGAGGTATTCACCC.

Details on this clone: The CDR3 end falls 3 residues outside the read, so it is completed with the germline J gene. This chain uses TRBV7-3 with TRBJ2-3, with 10 bases fitting TRBD2. Germline CDR1 and CDR2: SGHTA and FQGTGA. This CDR3 has 16 amino acids. The junction had 5 bases not matched to a gene; V was cut back by 5 bases and J by 0 bases. The part of the CDR3 DNA that was read is TGTGCCAGCAGCACCTCAGCGGGAGGGAGCACAGATACG. Translation gives CASSTSAGGSTDT. The entire CDR3 sequence reads CASSTSAGGSTDTQYF. The entire variable domain, with the rest obtained from reference TRBV7-3 and TRBJ2-3, is as follows: GAGVSQTPSNKVTEKGKYVELRCDPISGHTALYWYRQSLGQGPEFLIYFQGTGAADDSGLPNDRFFAVRPEGSVSTLKIQRTERGDSAVYLCASSTSAGGSTDTQYFGPGTRLTVL.

A remark on this clone: Sequencing ends 3 residues short of the CDR3 end; the germline J gene provides the rest. The chain employs TRBV11-2 and TRBJ2-3; tentative D call: TRBD2 (5 bases). The CDR3 is 12 residues long. Germline V gives CDR1 SGHAT, CDR2 FQNNGV. V was clipped by 5 bases and J by 7 bases, with 10 bases between them. The CDR3 protein is CASSVSGNTQYF. Partial CDR3 DNA: TGTGCCAGCAGCGTAAGCGGAAATACG.

In the case of this clone: From the germline J gene comes the end of the CDR3, since the read stops 3 residues before it. The J gene is TRBJ2-3, the V gene TRBV20-1, with TRBD2 as a possible D gene (6 bases). Germline V gene sequence: CDR1 DFQATT, CDR2 SNEGSKA (reference sequence). Trimming took 4 bases from V and 1 from J, leaving 15 bases between them. The CDR3 length is 15 residues. CDR3 amino acids: CSATPLRGGTDTQYF. The CDR3 bases that were read are TGCAGTGCTACCCCCCTGCGCGGGGGCACAGATACG.

On this clone itself: One end of the junction does not line up with germline, which may come from a read error. CDR3 bases read: TGTGCCGGTAGTTACGGCTATGGC. It specifies CAGSYGYG. The whole CDR3 sequence reads CAGSYGYGYTF. The chain combines TRBV19 with TRBJ1-2, with D hard to call. The CDR3 extends 3 residues past the end of the read, so its final part is completed from the germline J gene. CDR3 size: 11 residues. CDR1 LNHDA and CDR2 SQIVND come from the germline V gene (reference sequence).